The 27 T cell receptor beta chains below come from one sample, sequenced in a study of radiation and T cells in renal cell carcinoma. This table comes from immunoSEQ multiplex PCR, and its TCRdb copy is limited to in-frame clones, with some not included. The sample shows roughly 90,000 clones, 85% of them seen only once. The time point was: blood 4 weeks post-SBRT, at nephrectomy. Indicated treatment: 15 Gy SBRT to primary tumor, nephrectomy 4 weeks later. Material: blood, obtained from a patient whose treatment included radiotherapy and nephrectomy. These receptors were taken from a man aged 50-60 years with renal cell carcinoma.

The chain combines TRBV6-1 with TRBJ2-7, with 7 bases matching TRBD2. This CDR3 has 14 amino acids. The junction had 8 bases not matched to a gene; V was cut back by 6 bases and J by 3 bases. Germline V gives CDR1 MNHNS, CDR2 SASEGT. The CDR3: CASSYSGNNYEQYF. As DNA, the CDR3 is TGTGCCAGCAGCTACAGCGGGAATAACTACGAGCAGTACTTC.

The V gene is TRBV9, the J gene TRBJ2-5; 7 bases match TRBD1. V shed 0 bases and J 1 base; nucleotides not matched to a gene: 3. The CDR3 loop spans 15 amino acids. In germline, CDR1 is SGDLS, CDR2 YYNGEE. The CDR3 DNA reads as TGTGCCAGCAGCGTAGGACAGGGATCCCAAGAGACCCAGTACTTC. It encodes CASSVGQGSQETQYF.

This chain joins TRBV6-5 and TRBJ1-1, with D perhaps matching TRBD1 (5 bases). Germline V gives CDR1 MNHEY, CDR2 SVGAGI. This CDR3 contains 13 residues. The ends were cut back, 5 bases at V and 4 bases at J, with 11 bases in the middle. CDR3 nucleotide sequence: TGTGCCAGCAGTAGCAGGGCCCCCACTGAAGCTTTCTTT. Its protein product is CASSSRAPTEAFF.

The chain recombines TRBV2 with TRBJ2-7; TRBD2 might be the D (6 bases). The CDR3 spans 12 residues. Trimming took off 10 bases at V and 3 bases at J, with 13 bases between the two ends. Germline V CDR1 and CDR2: SNHLY, FYNNEI. The CDR3 sequence: CATRDSHYEQYF. The CDR3 DNA reads TGTGCCACCCGGGACTCCCACTACGAGCAGTACTTC.

This chain uses TRBV6-6 with TRBJ2-5; D is ambiguous. Trimming pared 8 bases from V and 1 base from J, leaving 11 bases between. The germline V gene encodes CDR1 MNHNY and CDR2 SVGAGI (reference sequence). CDR3 size: 13 residues. Written as DNA, the CDR3 is TGTGCCAGCGCGACTCGGACCCAAGAGACCCAGTACTTC. Its protein is CASATRTQETQYF.

The CDR3 bases are TGCAGCGTAGCCGGGACAGGGTCCGAGCAGTACTTC. Its translation: CSVAGTGSEQYF. This chain joins TRBV29-1 and TRBJ2-7; TRBD1 agrees at 9 bases. The CDR3 runs to 12 residues. The V and J ends lost 6 bases and 6 bases, in that order; junction bases with no gene match: 6. Germline loops: CDR1 SQVTM, CDR2 ANQGSEA.

V and J are TRBV7-2 and TRBJ2-4; 8 nucleotides align to TRBD1. With 5 bases clipped from V and 9 bases from J, the junction kept 12 bases outside the gene matches. Germline V lookup: CDR1 SGHTA, CDR2 FQGNSA. This CDR3 region has 15 residues. The CDR3 loop reads CASSQWDRSFAIQYF. For the CDR3, the DNA is TGTGCCAGCAGCCAATGGGACAGGAGCTTCGCCATTCAGTACTTC.

The V gene is TRBV5-4, the J gene TRBJ2-3, with unresolved D. The CDR3 covers 14 residues. V was pared by 0 bases and J by 6 bases, with 11 bases between. The germline CDR1 and CDR2 sequences are SGHNT and YYREEE (reference sequence). The CDR3 sequence: CASSLDPPVDTQYF. The CDR3 nucleotides read TGTGCCAGCAGCTTGGACCCCCCCGTGGATACGCAGTATTTT.

The chain recombines TRBV16 with TRBJ1-5, with 8 nucleotides matching TRBD1. Trimming cost V 2 bases and J 5 bases; bases outside gene matches: 5. The CDR3 sequence is 15 residues long. The germline gives CDR1 KGHSY, CDR2 FQNENV. CDR3 amino acids: CASSQVTGGDQPQHF. CDR3 coding DNA: TGTGCCAGCAGCCAAGTTACAGGGGGGGATCAGCCCCAGCATTTT. Full variable domain (outside the CDR3, taken from reference TRBV16 and TRBJ1-5): GEEVAQTPKHLVRGEGQKAKLYCAPIKGHSYVFWYQQVLKNEFKFLISFQNENVFDETGMPKERFSAKCLPNSPCSLEIQATKLEDSAVYFCASSQVTGGDQPQHFGDGTRLSIL.

The chain joins TRBV7-2 to TRBJ2-7; 8 bases map to TRBD2. CDR3 length equals 16 residues. From germline, CDR1 is SGHTA and CDR2 FQGNSA. The trim removed 2 bases at V and 0 bases at J, leaving 6 bases unmatched. The CDR3 sequence is CASSLLGRVNSYEQYF. The CDR3 DNA sequence: TGTGCCAGCAGCTTACTCGGGAGGGTCAACTCCTACGAGCAGTACTTC. Filled out from reference TRBV7-2 and TRBJ2-7, the complete variable domain reads GAGVSQSPSNKVTEKGKDVELRCDPISGHTALYWYRQSLGQGLEFLIYFQGNSAPDKSGLPSDRFSAERTGGSVSTLTIQRTQQEDSAVYLCASSLLGRVNSYEQYFGPGTRLTVT.

V gene TRBV30 combines with J gene TRBJ1-6, with D possibly matching TRBD1 (5 bases). The CDR3 is 9 residues long. Trimming pared 8 bases from V and 13 bases from J, leaving 9 bases between. Per the germline V gene, CDR1 is GTSNPN and CDR2 is SVGIG (reference sequence). CDR3: CAGKGPLHF. The CDR3 DNA reads as TGTGCCGGTAAGGGGCCCCTCCACTTT. Full variable domain (missing parts from reference TRBV30 and TRBJ1-6): SQTIHQWPATLVQPVGSPLSLECTVEGTSNPNLYWYRQAAGRGLQLLFYSVGIGQISSEVPQNLSASRPQDRQFILSSKKLLLSDSGFYLCAGKGPLHFGNGTRLTVT.

The chain carries TRBV11-2 and TRBJ1-2, with D unresolved. Germline values: CDR1 SGHAT, CDR2 FQNNGV. V was trimmed by 4 bases and J by 8 bases, leaving 11 bases between them. The CDR3 has 12 amino acids. In DNA, the CDR3 is TGTGCCAGCAGCTCGGAAGGAGCCGGCTACACCTTC. Translation: CASSSEGAGYTF.

The table lists this clone with a few counts. The CDR3 DNA follows: TGTGCCAGCAGCCCCTTAGGAGGGAACACTGAAGCTTTCTTT. It specifies CASSPLGGNTEAFF. The rearrangement uses TRBV7-2 and TRBJ1-1; unclear D gene. V gave up 5 bases and J gave up 1 base, with 11 bases separating them. The CDR3 has 14 amino acids. Germline V gives CDR1 SGHTA, CDR2 FQGNSA.

This chain connects TRBV6-1 to TRBJ1-3; D is perhaps TRBD1 (6 bases). CDR1 is MNHNS, CDR2 SASEGT, per germline. Trimming removed 8 bases from V and 0 bases from J, with 11 bases in between. CDR3 length: 14 residues. The CDR3: CASGRGLSGNTIYF. The CDR3 DNA is TGTGCCAGCGGGCGGGGGCTCTCTGGAAACACCATATATTTT.

In this sample, this clone turned up once. V usage is TRBV5-5 and J usage is TRBJ1-4; D possibly corresponds to TRBD1 (5 bases). The V end lost 2 bases, the J end lost 4 bases, and 12 bases lay between the germline ends. The germline CDR1 and CDR2 sequences are SGHKS and YYEKEE (reference sequence). The CDR3 is 15 amino acids. This CDR3 is CASSFLAGINEKLFF. The CDR3 region has the DNA TGTGCCAGCAGCTTTCTCGCAGGGATTAATGAAAAACTGTTTTTT.

The chain uses TRBV19 and TRBJ1-2; unclear D gene. The CDR3 totals 15 residues. Trimming took off 3 bases at V and 4 bases at J, with 15 bases between the two ends. The germline V gene has CDR1 LNHDA and CDR2 SQIVND (reference sequence). As DNA, the CDR3 is TGTGCCAGTAGTATCTGGCCGACTTCTAGCTATGGCTACACCTTC. This translates into CASSIWPTSSYGYTF.

The V call is TRBV29-1, the J call TRBJ2-5, with unresolved D. Germline loops: CDR1 SQVTM, CDR2 ANQGSEA. There are 12 residues in the CDR3. V lost 4 bases and J lost 5, with 11 bases in between. The CDR3 sequence is CSVVPGLETQYF. In DNA form, the CDR3 reads TGCAGCGTTGTGCCGGGTTTGGAGACCCAGTACTTC. Together with reference TRBV29-1 and TRBJ2-5, the CDR3 gives the full variable domain: SAVISQKPSRDICQRGTSLTIQCQVDSQVTMMFWYRQQPGQSLTLIATANQGSEATYESGFVIDKFPISRPNLTFSTLTVSNMSPEDSSIYLCSVVPGLETQYFGPGTRLLVL.

The gene calls are TRBV5-1 and TRBJ2-3; 7 bases line up with TRBD2. Trimming at V came to 0 bases and at J to 6 bases, leaving 10 bases not matched to a gene. Looked up from germline, CDR1 is SGHRS and CDR2 is YFSETQ. This CDR3 is 16 amino acids long. The CDR3 is CASSLGTSDWSDTQYF. The CDR3 DNA reads TGCGCCAGCAGCTTGGGTACTAGCGATTGGTCGGATACGCAGTATTTT.

The rearrangement uses TRBV5-1 and TRBJ2-3, with 7 bases aligning to TRBD1. Trimming removed 7 bases from V and 0 bases from J; junction bases left unmatched: 8. Germline CDR1 and CDR2: SGHRS and YFSETQ. The CDR3 spans 15 residues. The CDR3: CASQRQGGSTDTQYF. The CDR3 DNA sequence: TGCGCCAGCCAGAGACAGGGTGGTAGCACAGATACGCAGTATTTT.

This clone was seen more than once but under ten times. The V gene is TRBV2, the J gene TRBJ2-7, with 11 bases lining up with TRBD1. The germline gives CDR1 SNHLY, CDR2 FYNNEI. Germline trimming cut 6 bases from V and 6 bases from J; bases unmatched to any gene: 7. The CDR3 is 14 amino acids. This CDR3 reads CASRAGTGGSEQYF. CDR3 nucleotide sequence: TGTGCCAGCAGAGCCGGGACAGGGGGGTCCGAGCAGTACTTC.

The chain recombines TRBV5-1 with TRBJ2-3, with a weak D call TRBD2 (6 bases). CDR1 is SGHRS and CDR2 is YFSETQ in the germline V gene. V lost 0 bases to trimming and J lost 5 bases, with 25 bases between them. CDR3 length equals 19 residues. CDR3 DNA sequence: TGCGCCAGCAGCTTGGACCCCTCGGGGATAGCGGAGATAGTAGATACGCAGTATTTT. Its protein is CASSLDPSGIAEIVDTQYF. Full variable domain (remainder filled in from reference TRBV5-1 and TRBJ2-3): KAGVTQTPRYLIKTRGQQVTLSCSPISGHRSVSWYQQTPGQGLQFLFEYFSETQRNKGNFPGRFSGRQFSNSRSEMNVSTLELGDSALYLCASSLDPSGIAEIVDTQYFGPGTRLTVL.

The chain links TRBV11-3 to TRBJ2-4, with D perhaps TRBD2 (5 bases). The CDR3 is 14 amino acids. Germline loops: CDR1 SGHNT, CDR2 YENEEA. Trimming left V 4 bases short and J 3 bases short, with 10 bases between. The CDR3 DNA sequence: TGTGCCAGCAGCTCAGACCGGGACAAAAACATTCAGTACTTC. This encodes CASSSDRDKNIQYF.

This chain links TRBV6-5 with TRBJ2-7; 7 positions match TRBD2. The CDR3 spans 15 residues. V shed 0 bases, J shed 7 bases, and the junction held 9 bases outside the gene matches. Germline CDR1 reads MNHEY; CDR2 reads SVGAGI. CDR3 in DNA: TGTGCCAGCAGTTACTCTTACCAGCGGGGAAGTGAGCAGTACTTC. It yields the protein CASSYSYQRGSEQYF.

The rearrangement joins TRBV29-1 to TRBJ2-2, with D possibly being TRBD1 (5 bases). The length of the CDR3 is 15 residues. Germline CDR1 reads SQVTM; CDR2 reads ANQGSEA. With 4 bases removed from V and 1 base from J, the gap between germline ends came to 13 bases. DNA of the CDR3: TGCAGCGTTGGATGGACAACGCTGAACACCGGGGAGCTGTTTTTT. Its protein is CSVGWTTLNTGELFF.

This clone was detected only a few times. J is TRBJ2-5 and V is TRBV12-5; 12 bases match TRBD1. Germline CDR1 LGHNT, CDR2 FRNRAP. The CDR3 contains 16 residues. The V gene end was trimmed by 5 bases and the J gene end by 5 bases; junction bases not matched to a gene: 9. The CDR3 loop reads CASGPRGGTGGETQYF. For the CDR3, the DNA is TGTGCTAGTGGTCCCCGTGGGGGGACAGGGGGCGAGACCCAGTACTTC.

The chain recombines TRBV7-2 with TRBJ1-4; a possible D gene is TRBD1 (6 bases). The V end was cut by 1 base, the J end by 8 bases, with 20 bases between. Germline V CDR1 and CDR2: SGHTA, FQGNSA. There are 17 residues in the CDR3. CDR3 coding DNA: TGTGCCAGCAGCTTAGGTCCGCGGGCAGGGGAACGGGAAAAACTGTTTTTT. The encoded protein is CASSLGPRAGEREKLFF. Filled out from reference TRBV7-2 and TRBJ1-4, the complete variable domain reads GAGVSQSPSNKVTEKGKDVELRCDPISGHTALYWYRQSLGQGLEFLIYFQGNSAPDKSGLPSDRFSAERTGGSVSTLTIQRTQQEDSAVYLCASSLGPRAGEREKLFFGSGTQLSVL.

The chain has TRBV7-9 and TRBJ1-2, with D unclear. Trimming took 0 bases from V and 8 from J, leaving 4 bases between them. Germline V gives CDR1 SEHNR, CDR2 FQNEAQ (reference sequence). The CDR3 runs 11 residues. The CDR3 DNA is TGTGCCAGCAGCTTAGCGTTGGGCTACACCTTC. Translation gives CASSLALGYTF.